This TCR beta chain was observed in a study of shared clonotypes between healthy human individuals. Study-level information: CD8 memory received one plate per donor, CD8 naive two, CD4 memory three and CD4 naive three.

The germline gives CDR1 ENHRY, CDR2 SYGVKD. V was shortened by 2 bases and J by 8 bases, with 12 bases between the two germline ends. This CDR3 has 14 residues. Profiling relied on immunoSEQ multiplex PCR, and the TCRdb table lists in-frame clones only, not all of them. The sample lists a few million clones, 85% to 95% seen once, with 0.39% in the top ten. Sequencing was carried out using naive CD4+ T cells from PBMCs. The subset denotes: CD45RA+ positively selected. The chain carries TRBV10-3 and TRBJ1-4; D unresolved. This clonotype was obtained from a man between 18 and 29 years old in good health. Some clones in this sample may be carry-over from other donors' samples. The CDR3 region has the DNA TGTGCCATCAGTGAGGGAGGTAGCGGGGAAAAACTGTTTTTT. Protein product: CAISEGGSGEKLFF.